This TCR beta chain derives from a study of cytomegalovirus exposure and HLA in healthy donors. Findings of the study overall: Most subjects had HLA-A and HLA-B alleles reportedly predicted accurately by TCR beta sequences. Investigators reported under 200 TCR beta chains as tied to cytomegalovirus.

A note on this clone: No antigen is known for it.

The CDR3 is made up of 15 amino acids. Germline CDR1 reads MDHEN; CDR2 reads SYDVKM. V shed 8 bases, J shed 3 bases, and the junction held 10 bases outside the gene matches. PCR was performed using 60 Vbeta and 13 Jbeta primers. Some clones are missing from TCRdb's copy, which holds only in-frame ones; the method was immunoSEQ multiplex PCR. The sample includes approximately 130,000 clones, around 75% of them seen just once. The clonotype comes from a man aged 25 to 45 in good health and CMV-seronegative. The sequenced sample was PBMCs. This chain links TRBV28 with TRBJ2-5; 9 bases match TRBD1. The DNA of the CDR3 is TGTGCCAGCGGAAACTCCGGGACAGGGAAAGAGACCCAGTACTTC. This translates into CASGNSGTGKETQYF. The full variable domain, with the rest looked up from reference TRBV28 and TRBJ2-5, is DVKVTQSSRYLVKRTGEKVFLECVQDMDHENMFWYRQDPGLGLRLIYFSYDVKMKEKGDIPEGYSVSREKKERFSLILESASTNQTSMYLCASGNSGTGKETQYFGPGTRLLVL.